This TCR beta chain was recovered during a study of cytomegalovirus exposure and HLA in healthy donors. General observations from the study: Presence/absence analyses took donor sequencing depth as roughly uniform.

Trimming removed 4 bases from V and 0 bases from J; junction bases left unmatched: 15. The CDR3 is 18 amino acids. Germline loops: CDR1 SGDLS, CDR2 YYNGEE. The PCR used 60 Vbeta and 13 Jbeta primers. Method: immunoSEQ multiplex PCR; TCRdb's copy keeps in-frame clones and lacks some. This table holds about 200,000 clones, more than 75% found once. On this clone itself: Its antigen is currently unknown.

Source material: PBMCs. The rearrangement joins TRBV9 to TRBJ2-7; 8 bases are shared with TRBD2. This clonotype originated in a male donor in good health and CMV-seropositive. The DNA for the CDR3 is TGTGCCAGCAGCTCAGGACCCGTAGAGCGGGGGCCCTCCTACGAGCAGTACTTC. This codes for CASSSGPVERGPSYEQYF.